These 27 T cell receptor beta chains share one sample of origin, sequenced in a study of blood T cell repertoires in COVID-19. The method was immunoSEQ multiplex PCR; TCRdb's version includes in-frame clones alone and lacks a portion of them. The sample yields around 100,000 clones, roughly 88% seen once. The sequencing sample was made of peripheral blood. These receptors were taken from a human donor in a cohort sampled during active COVID-19.

The rearrangement uses TRBV19 and TRBJ2-2, with no clear D. This CDR3 is 14 amino acids long. V was shortened by 6 bases and J by 3 bases, with 11 bases between the two germline ends. The germline V gene has CDR1 LNHDA and CDR2 SQIVND (reference sequence). CDR3 amino acids: CASRARRDTGELFF. The CDR3 nucleotides are TGTGCCAGTAGAGCAAGGAGAGACACCGGGGAGCTGTTTTTT. Together with reference TRBV19 and TRBJ2-2, the CDR3 gives the full variable domain: DGGITQSPKYLFRKEGQNVTLSCEQNLNHDAMYWYRQDPGQGLRLIYYSQIVNDFQKGDIAEGYSVSREKKESFPLTVTSAQKNPTAFYLCASRARRDTGELFFGEGSRLTVL.

The chain carries TRBV27 and TRBJ2-7; perhaps TRBD1 as D (5 bases). The V and J ends lost 4 bases and 0 bases respectively, with 13 bases between them. There are 15 residues in the CDR3. The V gene's germline CDR1 is MNHEY and CDR2 SMNVEV (reference sequence). The CDR3 bases are TGTGCCAGCAGTTGGGGCATTGCCAGCTCCTACGAGCAGTACTTC. It codes for CASSWGIASSYEQYF.

This clone has just one count. This sequence joins TRBV10-3 and TRBJ1-3; 9 bases agree with TRBD1. The CDR3 consists of 16 residues. From germline, CDR1 is ENHRY and CDR2 SYGVKD. The V segment lost 6 bases and the J segment 1 base; nucleotides outside the gene matches: 7. The CDR3 coding sequence is TGTGCCATCAGAGTCGCCGGGACAGGGTCTGGAAACACCATATATTTT. Translation gives CAIRVAGTGSGNTIYF.

This clone has more than one count but fewer than ten. The chain carries TRBV7-8 and TRBJ2-4, with 8 bases aligning to TRBD2. Germline values: CDR1 SGHVS, CDR2 FQNEAQ. The V and J ends lost 5 bases and 0 bases, in that order; junction bases with no gene match: 6. CDR3 size: 16 residues. The CDR3 DNA reads as TGTGCCAGCAGCCCCAGCGGGAGTAGAGCCAAAAACATTCAGTACTTC. This codes for CASSPSGSRAKNIQYF. The full variable domain, rest sourced from reference TRBV7-8 and TRBJ2-4, is GAGVSQSPRYKVAKRGQDVALRCDPISGHVSLFWYQQALGQGPEFLTYFQNEAQLDKSGLPSDRFFAERPEGSVSTLKIQRTQQEDSAVYLCASSPSGSRAKNIQYFGAGTRLSVL.

This clone turned up a few times. The gene calls are TRBV10-1 and TRBJ2-7; 10 bases are a match to TRBD1. The germline V gene has CDR1 WNHNN and CDR2 SYGVQD (reference sequence). The CDR3 contains 16 residues. V shed 3 bases, J shed 0 bases, and the junction held 5 bases outside the gene matches. The CDR3 DNA follows: TGCGCCAGCAGTGATTCCGGGACAGGGGTCTCCTACGAGCAGTACTTC. Translated, it gives CASSDSGTGVSYEQYF.

This rearrangement joins TRBV4-3 to TRBJ1-2; tentatively, D is TRBD1 (5 bases). The CDR3 spans 15 residues. V was pared by 3 bases and J by 5 bases, with 16 bases between. CDR1 LGHNA and CDR2 YSLEER come from the germline V gene. DNA of the CDR3: TGCGCCAGCAGCCATCGGGACTCAGGGACGTATGGCTACACCTTC. Translating it yields CASSHRDSGTYGYTF.

J is TRBJ1-2 and V is TRBV5-5; 7 bases agree with TRBD1. The CDR3 has 17 residues. The ends lost 0 bases at V and 4 bases at J; junction bases unmatched: 12. Germline loops: CDR1 SGHKS, CDR2 YYEKEE (reference sequence). CDR3 DNA: TGTGCCAGCAGCTTGGGGGTTAGGGGACAGAGTTCCTATGGCTACACCTTC. Protein product: CASSLGVRGQSSYGYTF. Using reference TRBV5-5 and TRBJ1-2 for the parts outside the CDR3, the full variable domain is DAGVTQSPTHLIKTRGQQVTLRCSPISGHKSVSWYQQVLGQGPQFIFQYYEKEERGRGNFPDRFSARQFPNYSSELNVNALLLGDSALYLCASSLGVRGQSSYGYTFGSGTRLTVV.

The chain recombines TRBV6-1 with TRBJ2-3; 7 nucleotides line up with TRBD1. The V gene's germline CDR1 is MNHNS and CDR2 SASEGT. The CDR3 is 17 amino acids. With V trimmed by 2 bases and J by 1 base, 9 bases remained unmatched. The CDR3 region is CASSETGQARGTDTQYF. Here the CDR3 DNA reads TGTGCCAGCAGTGAAACCGGACAGGCGCGAGGCACAGATACGCAGTATTTT.

This rearrangement joins TRBV5-1 to TRBJ2-1; a weak D match, TRBD1 (5 bases). The germline V gene has CDR1 SGHRS and CDR2 YFSETQ. The CDR3 is 15 residues long. Trimming cost V 1 base and J 9 bases, with 17 bases left between them. CDR3 protein: CASSLRGKSSGEQFF. CDR3 in DNA: TGCGCCAGCAGCTTGAGGGGTAAGAGCTCGGGTGAGCAGTTCTTC.

The rearrangement joins TRBV7-2 to TRBJ1-1; TRBD1 aligns across 7 bases. With V trimmed by 2 bases and J by 4 bases, 10 bases remained unmatched. There are 16 residues in the CDR3. CDR1 and CDR2 from the germline V gene are SGHTA and FQGNSA. CDR3 amino acids: CASSLWGQQIPTEAFF. CDR3 nucleotides: TGTGCCAGCAGCTTATGGGGACAGCAAATACCCACTGAAGCTTTCTTT.

The chain couples TRBV4-2 to TRBJ1-6, with 9 bases identical to TRBD1. V was pared by 0 bases and J by 10 bases, with 13 bases of the junction left unmatched. There are 18 residues in the CDR3. CDR1 LGHNA and CDR2 YNFKEQ come from the germline V gene. The CDR3 is CASSQDFGTGGGGSPLHF. CDR3 nucleotide sequence: TGTGCCAGCAGCCAAGATTTTGGTACAGGGGGCGGGGGGTCACCCCTCCACTTT.

The CDR3 coding sequence is TGTGCCAGCAGTGACCTGGGGGCGTCTGGGGCCAACGTCCTGACTTTC. It yields the protein CASSDLGASGANVLTF. The chain recombines TRBV6-4 with TRBJ2-6, with D possibly matching TRBD1 (6 bases). Trimming removed 2 bases at V and 1 base at J, with 9 bases between. CDR1 and CDR2 from the germline V gene are MRHNA and SNTAGT. This CDR3 region has 16 residues.

The CDR3 loop reads CASSLGTLQFF. CDR3 coding DNA: TGTGCCAGCAGTTTAGGTACCCTACAGTTCTTC. This chain connects TRBV12-3 or TRBV12-4 to TRBJ2-1, with D hard to call. The V end lost 1 base, the J end lost 13 bases, and 8 bases lay between the germline ends. This CDR3 comprises 11 residues.

The chain combines TRBV7-9 with TRBJ2-5, with D tentatively TRBD2 (6 bases). The CDR3 is 16 amino acids. From germline, CDR1 is SEHNR and CDR2 FQNEAQ (reference sequence). The germline V and J ends were trimmed by 3 bases and 2 bases, with 16 bases remaining between them. In nucleotides, the CDR3 is TGTGCCAGCAGCTTGAGTCGGGGGAGACCACAAGAGACCCAGTACTTC. Translation gives CASSLSRGRPQETQYF.

The chain has TRBV7-9 and TRBJ1-2, with D unresolved. The V end was cut by 0 bases, the J end by 6 bases, with 8 bases between. Germline CDR1 is SEHNR and CDR2 is FQNEAQ (reference sequence). The CDR3 is made up of 13 amino acids. CDR3 loop: CASSLARGNGYTF. CDR3 nucleotide sequence: TGTGCCAGCAGCTTAGCTCGGGGAAATGGCTACACCTTC.

The count of this clone is one. The chain combines TRBV7-6 with TRBJ2-2; a possible D gene is TRBD2 (6 bases). V shed 4 bases and J shed 7 bases, with 16 bases lying between them. Per the germline V gene, CDR1 is SGHVS and CDR2 is FNYEAQ. There are 15 residues in the CDR3. The CDR3 sequence is CASSSQGGGIGELFF. DNA for the CDR3: TGTGCCAGCAGCTCCCAGGGAGGAGGGATCGGGGAGCTGTTTTTT.

J is TRBJ1-1 and V is TRBV6-5, with 7 bases aligning to TRBD1. The CDR3 consists of 14 residues. Trimming cost V 7 bases and J 0 bases; bases outside gene matches: 5. From germline, CDR1 is MNHEY and CDR2 SVGAGI. The CDR3 DNA sequence: TGTGCCAGCATCCATGACAGGGTGAACACTGAAGCTTTCTTT. Translating gives CASIHDRVNTEAFF.

The chain combines TRBV27 with TRBJ2-1; 10 bases are a match to TRBD2. Looked up from germline, CDR1 is MNHEY and CDR2 is SMNVEV (reference sequence). Trimming took 8 bases from V and 6 from J; bases not matched to a gene: 19. The CDR3 is made up of 18 amino acids. The CDR3 reads CASVPRALAGELVNEQFF. CDR3 nucleotide sequence: TGTGCCAGCGTCCCGAGGGCCCTAGCGGGAGAGTTAGTCAATGAGCAGTTCTTC.

The chain has TRBV6-1 and TRBJ2-7, with D possibly matching TRBD2 (6 bases). Trimming shortened V by 2 bases and J by 0 bases, and 11 bases separated the two germline ends. The CDR3 runs 15 residues. In germline, CDR1 is MNHNS, CDR2 SASEGT. CDR3 in amino acids: CASSESGGDSYEQYF. The CDR3 nucleotides read TGTGCCAGCAGTGAATCCGGGGGAGACTCCTACGAGCAGTACTTC.

This chain connects TRBV7-2 to TRBJ2-7, with 7 bases fitting TRBD1. Losses at the gene ends were 5 bases for V and 5 bases for J; bases not matched to a gene: 12. Germline CDR1 reads SGHTA; CDR2 reads FQGNSA. The CDR3 consists of 15 residues. The CDR3 DNA reads as TGTGCCAGCAGCCAGTTTAGACAGGGTTGGAACGAGCAGTACTTC. It codes for CASSQFRQGWNEQYF.

This sequence joins TRBV18 and TRBJ2-2, with a possible D match to TRBD2 (6 bases). CDR1 is KGHSH and CDR2 is LQKENI in the germline V gene. The V end lost 8 bases, the J end lost 5 bases, and 18 bases lay between the germline ends. The CDR3 runs to 15 residues. The CDR3 loop is CASNPGRLTTGELFF. DNA of the CDR3: TGTGCCAGCAACCCAGGGAGGTTAACGACCGGGGAGCTGTTTTTT.

There are a few counts of this clone. The chain is built from TRBV27 and TRBJ2-1, with D possibly matching TRBD1 (5 bases). CDR3 size: 16 residues. Germline V CDR1 and CDR2: MNHEY, SMNVEV (reference sequence). V shed 7 bases and J shed 6 bases, with 22 bases lying between them. The DNA of the CDR3 is TGTGCCAGCAATACTCGTTTTCAGGGTCGAATCAATGAGCAGTTCTTC. This gives the protein CASNTRFQGRINEQFF.

This chain links TRBV9 with TRBJ2-5, with D possibly matching TRBD1 (5 bases). CDR1 is SGDLS, CDR2 YYNGEE, per germline. The CDR3 consists of 13 residues. Trimming removed 0 bases from V and 5 bases from J, with 8 bases in between. Here the CDR3 reads CASSVGRVETQYF. In nucleotides, the CDR3 is TGTGCCAGCAGCGTAGGCAGGGTGGAGACCCAGTACTTC.

The CDR3 coding sequence is TGCGCCAGCAGTGAGGGACTAGCGGGACCCTACGAGCAGTACTTC. Amino acids: CASSEGLAGPYEQYF. This chain links TRBV10-1 with TRBJ2-7, with 12 bases fitting TRBD2. Germline-derived CDR1 and CDR2 are WNHNN and SYGVQD (reference sequence). The junction had 1 base not matched to a gene; V was cut back by 2 bases and J by 2 bases. This CDR3 contains 15 residues.

The chain couples TRBV5-1 to TRBJ2-2; the match to TRBD2 covers 12 bases. The CDR3 has 16 residues. J was trimmed by 6 bases and V by 5 bases; bases with no gene match: 8. The V gene's germline CDR1 is SGHRS and CDR2 YFSETQ. Here the CDR3 reads CASSEELAGGPGELFF. The DNA for the CDR3 is TGCGCCAGCAGTGAGGAACTAGCGGGAGGACCCGGGGAGCTGTTTTTT.

This clone was observed a single time. The chain carries TRBV20-1 and TRBJ2-1, with a tentative D call TRBD2 (5 bases). This CDR3 has 15 residues. Trimming pared 3 bases from V and 8 bases from J, leaving 20 bases between. The germline V gene has CDR1 DFQATT and CDR2 SNEGSKA (reference sequence). CDR3 sequence reads: CSASSPSEGTDEQFF. The CDR3 DNA is TGCAGTGCTAGTTCGCCCAGCGAGGGTACCGATGAGCAGTTCTTC.

The J gene is TRBJ1-6, the V gene TRBV28; TRBD1 might be the D (5 bases). This CDR3 region has 14 residues. Per the germline V gene, CDR1 is MDHEN and CDR2 is SYDVKM. The V and J ends lost 2 bases and 7 bases respectively, with 9 bases between them. The CDR3 protein is CASSLRGNNSPLHF. The DNA of the CDR3 is TGTGCCAGCAGTTTAAGGGGTAACAATTCACCCCTCCACTTT.